Below, one T cell receptor (beta chain) is given with its context. Its specificity is not known. Sequencing used immunoSEQ multiplex PCR; TCRdb keeps in-frame clones, though not all of them. The sample lists 850,000 to 1,100,000 clones; about 80% were seen once. The sample is drawn from a study of shared clonotypes between healthy human individuals. Broader study findings: Owing to a small donor count, the genetic and exposure-history diversity represented was limited.

The V end was cut by 3 bases, the J end by 8 bases, with 16 bases between. The CDR3 loop spans 14 amino acids. The germline CDR1 and CDR2 sequences are MNHEY and SMNVEV (reference sequence). CD4+ cells were split into CD45RA+ naive and CD45RA-negative memory subsets. The chain uses TRBV27 and TRBJ1-2; no firm D call. The receptor was derived from a man aged 18 to 30 in good health. Some clones in this sample may be carry-over from other donors' samples. Sequenced material: memory CD4+ T cells from PBMCs. The subset here: CD45RA-negative fraction. In nucleotides, the CDR3 is TGTGCCAGCAGTTTCTACGGAGCAAGTGAGGGCTACACCTTC. It encodes CASSFYGASEGYTF.